The 10 T cell receptor beta chains listed next were all sequenced from one sample in a study of blood T cell repertoires in COVID-19 (dated by TCRdb to the early 2020s). Libraries were prepared through the immunoSEQ multiplex PCR assay. Not all clones reach the TCRdb copy of this immuneACCESS table, which keeps in-frame sequences only. Checked studies attribute under half of the gap to unresolved V genes and leave the rest unexplained. The table for this sample lists some 320,000 clones; about 90% of them were counted only once. The ten top clones hold about 5.7% of the sample. Sequencing input: PBMCs or T cells enriched from blood (not recorded which). These receptors all stem from a woman aged 25 to 39 who had recovered from COVID-19.

The chain combines TRBV6-5 with TRBJ2-7; perhaps TRBD2 as D (6 bases). Per germline, CDR1 MNHEY and CDR2 SVGAGI. Between the trimmed V and J ends, which lost 5 bases and 3 bases, there was a span of 14 bases. This CDR3 is 14 amino acids long. CDR3 DNA: TGTGCCAGCAGTCGGGTGGCGGGGCACTACGAGCAGTACTTC. Its protein is CASSRVAGHYEQYF.

The chain joins TRBV28 to TRBJ2-7; 7 positions agree with TRBD1. Germline CDR1 reads MDHEN; CDR2 reads SYDVKM. J gave up 3 bases and V 7 bases, and 3 bases lay outside the gene matches. CDR3 length equals 12 residues. CDR3 nucleotides: TGTGCCAGCACCAGGGACAGCTACGAGCAGTACTTC. Its protein is CASTRDSYEQYF.

The J gene is TRBJ2-3, the V gene TRBV5-1, with 7 nucleotides matching TRBD1. The CDR3 is 14 residues long. Germline CDR1 is SGHRS and CDR2 is YFSETQ. The ends lost 4 bases at V and 6 bases at J; junction bases unmatched: 8. Written as DNA, the CDR3 is TGCGCCAGCAGCGCCGACAGGGAATCCGATACGCAGTATTTT. Amino acids: CASSADRESDTQYF. The full variable domain, in which reference TRBV5-1 and TRBJ2-3 provide the parts outside the CDR3, is KAGVTQTPRYLIKTRGQQVTLSCSPISGHRSVSWYQQTPGQGLQFLFEYFSETQRNKGNFPGRFSGRQFSNSRSEMNVSTLELGDSALYLCASSADRESDTQYFGPGTRLTVL.

The chain employs TRBV6-5 and TRBJ2-5; D ambiguous. Deletions cut 6 bases from V and 5 bases from J, with 19 bases between. CDR3 length: 15 residues. Germline loops: CDR1 MNHEY, CDR2 SVGAGI. The CDR3 DNA is TGTGCCAGCAGCCCCCGCCCTTGGAGCGCGGAGACCCAGTACTTC. Residues: CASSPRPWSAETQYF.

The gene calls are TRBV5-6 and TRBJ1-2, with 7 bases fitting TRBD1. This CDR3 has 17 residues. With 0 bases clipped from V and 3 bases from J, the junction kept 11 bases outside the gene matches. The V gene's germline CDR1 is SGHDT and CDR2 YYEEEE. Here the CDR3 reads CASSLAGIRGLDYGYTF. CDR3 sequence (DNA): TGTGCCAGCAGCTTGGCCGGGATAAGGGGGCTAGACTATGGCTACACCTTC.

The CDR3 nucleotides read TGTGCCAGCAGCGTAGGAACAGGGGGCATCTATGAGCAGTTCTTC. Translation gives CASSVGTGGIYEQFF. The chain couples TRBV9 to TRBJ2-1; 9 bases align to TRBD1. The CDR3 covers 15 residues. Germline V gives CDR1 SGDLS, CDR2 YYNGEE. With 0 bases clipped from V and 8 bases from J, the junction kept 6 bases outside the gene matches.

This chain joins TRBV11-1 and TRBJ2-1, with 7 bases matching TRBD2. CDR3 length: 12 amino acids. Trimming at V came to 5 bases and at J to 12 bases, leaving 7 bases not matched to a gene. The germline gives CDR1 SGHAT, CDR2 FQDESV (reference sequence). The CDR3 DNA sequence: TGTGCCAGCAGCCGCCCGGGAGGTCGGCAGTTCTTC. Translating it yields CASSRPGGRQFF. The full variable domain, in which reference TRBV11-1 and TRBJ2-1 provide the parts outside the CDR3, is EAEVAQSPRYKITEKSQAVAFWCDPISGHATLYWYRQILGQGPELLVQFQDESVVDDSQLPKDRFSAERLKGVDSTLKIQPAELGDSAMYLCASSRPGGRQFFGPGTRLTVL.

This chain joins TRBV19 and TRBJ1-1, with 10 bases matching TRBD1. CDR3 length equals 14 residues. Germline-derived CDR1 and CDR2 are LNHDA and SQIVND (reference sequence). The V segment lost 4 bases and the J segment 4 bases; nucleotides outside the gene matches: 3. CDR3 coding DNA: TGTGCCAGTAGTAAGGGACAGGGGAGCACTGAAGCTTTCTTT. Translation gives CASSKGQGSTEAFF.

The chain has TRBV28 and TRBJ1-4, with D possibly being TRBD1 (5 bases). The CDR3 runs 14 residues. The ends were cut back, 6 bases at V and 5 bases at J, with 13 bases in the middle. Germline CDR1 is MDHEN and CDR2 is SYDVKM. The CDR3 nucleotides are TGTGCCAGCAGAACCGGGACTCCAAATGAAAAACTGTTTTTT. Amino acid sequence: CASRTGTPNEKLFF.

The chain couples TRBV27 to TRBJ2-1; 12 positions match TRBD2. Germline CDR1 is MNHEY and CDR2 is SMNVEV (reference sequence). The CDR3 contains 16 residues. The trim removed 5 bases at V and 3 bases at J, leaving 5 bases unmatched. The CDR3 DNA reads as TGTGCCAGCAGTCCCCTAGCGGGGGGGGTCTACAATGAGCAGTTCTTC. The encoded protein is CASSPLAGGVYNEQFF.